The present entry profiles one T cell receptor (beta chain) with its context. The data stem from a study of blood T cell repertoires in COVID-19. In the study overall: The United States, Italy and Spain provided the acute and convalescent COVID-19 samples.

Seattle-derived patients entered the study during active infection and were followed longitudinally. Germline CDR1 reads MNHEY; CDR2 reads SMNVEV (reference sequence). The CDR3 spans 15 residues. V was cut by 5 bases and J by 6 bases, with 17 bases left in between. TCRdb keeps only in-frame clones here, not all; method: immunoSEQ multiplex PCR. Of about 390,000 clones listed, around 87% are singletons. The sequenced sample was peripheral blood. This chain links TRBV27 with TRBJ2-1; D is perhaps TRBD1 (5 bases). This receptor was taken from a woman aged 55-75 years with COVID-19, enrolled during active disease. CDR3 nucleotide sequence: TGTGCCAGCAGTCCGCAGACAGCGATCCTCAATGAGCAGTTCTTC. Translated: CASSPQTAILNEQFF.